This entry concerns a single T cell receptor beta chain. The target of this receptor is not known. Qualities for individual bases were not recorded, and no much larger clone is one base off. The cysteine opens and the phenylalanine closes a CDR3 of 14 amino acids. Only CDR3 DNA remains: 42 bases, in frame from the first base. CDR1 and CDR2 were assigned from the germline V gene as SNHLY and FYNNEI. V lost 6 bases and J lost 0 bases; the stretch between them is 8 bases long. The CDR3 regions of human TCRbeta chains were analyzed by immunosequencing. From the authors' description of their analysis: Repertoire TCRs were checked for matches against a reference library of SARS-CoV-2-specific TCRs that had been generated using the MIRA antigen-specificity platform. Breadth was defined as the fraction of unique TCRs that were SARS-CoV-2-associated, and depth was defined as the fraction of total T cells that were SARS-CoV-2-associated. Using the MIRA data, each spike-specific TCR was assigned both to the spike region to which the TCR was reactive and to a CD4 or CD8 class. Log10-transformed breadth and depth values were compared by one-way ANOVA with Sidak's multiple comparisons tests. TCRdb re-hosts the immuneACCESS table, in-frame sequences only. Its copies lack some clones; in the studies checked, an unresolved V gene accounts for under half of them, and the cause for the rest is not known. V, J and clone size were drawn from that table, and D and trimming were deduced from the DNA. The sample table records under 130,000 clones; over 80% of these occur just once. The ten most abundant clones make up around 5% of the sample.

This sample stems from a study of T cell responses to AZD1222 COVID-19 vaccine (dated by TCRdb to about 2021). Regarding the research as a whole: AZD1222 recipients whose second dose came at about 4 weeks and those whose second dose came at about 12 weeks were combined into one group, since spike-specific TCR depth and breadth did not differ between the two schedules. A total of approximately 240 trial participants underwent TCR sequencing, of whom 207 received two doses of AZD1222 and roughly 25 received two doses of the MenACWY control vaccine. Trial participants were enrolled into age subgroups of 18-55, 56-69 and 70-plus years, which contained approximately 150, 28 and 58 TCR-sequenced participants, respectively.

The time point label corresponds to: baseline before first vaccination. The vaccinee samples were drawn from two UK trials, COV001 and COV002, one of which was a single-blind randomized controlled phase 2/3 trial testing AZD1222 (ChAdOx1 nCoV-19) in healthy adults. For TCRbeta chain sequencing, PBMC samples from trial participants were taken at day 0 and at day 28 after the second dose. The research as a whole found: After two AZD1222 doses, spike-specific TCR breadth and depth were significantly higher than at day 0 and than in MenACWY recipients. Participants were mostly white British, with more females than males. The authors suggested clonal diversity may have been underestimated. Conclusions about previously exposed vaccinees were limited because only a handful of AZD1222 recipients were SARS-CoV-2 seropositive at baseline. No day 14 peak-response samples were available, so repertoires were characterized only after the peak T cell response. Vaccine-associated CD4 TCRs spanned the whole spike protein, with dominant responses in regions 160-218 and 743-854. Reportedly, close to half of the unique spike-specific TCRs recognized epitopes lying outside the regions that are mutated in the B.1.351 and B.1.1.7 variants. In the small 56-69-year group, the increase in depth fell short of significance, most likely because of low power.

This clonotype was sampled from an adult in good health. The sequencing used peripheral blood, collected on day 0 of AZD1222 vaccination. The chain joins TRBV2 to TRBJ2-2; the D gene assignment is ambiguous. The nucleotide sequence reads TGTGCCAGCAGACTTCTACCGAACACCGGGGAGCTGTTTTTT. Its translation is CASRLLPNTGELFF.